The clone carrying this TCR beta chain occurred a few times. Authors' methods: Reference gene primers were amplified, and this amplification served to estimate nucleated cell counts. Repertoires were generated with immunoSEQ multiplex PCR, while TCRdb's copy carries only in-frame clones and drops some. V and J calls and clone size are copied from that table; D and trimming were computed from the DNA. The sample yields about 250,000 clones, approximately 88% seen once. Germline V gives CDR1 SEHNR, CDR2 FQNEAQ (reference sequence). The CDR3 sequence is 12 residues long. Trimming took 4 bases from V and 9 from J, leaving 12 bases between them. These data originate in a study of blood T cell repertoires in COVID-19. On the study more broadly: Sites across the United States, Italy and Spain contributed samples from acute and convalescent COVID-19. T cells, B-cell-depleted T cells, or PBMCs provided the cDNA or gDNA that served as material.

V and J are TRBV7-9 and TRBJ1-2; D remains unclear. The origin of this receptor is a man aged 35 to 55 with acute or convalescent COVID-19. Sequencing was carried out using peripheral blood. CDR3 nucleotides: TGTGCCAGCAGCTATCGAGAACTGAGCTACACCTTC. Its translation: CASSYRELSYTF.